Presented here are 24 T cell receptor beta chains from one specimen sequenced in a study of shared clonotypes between healthy human individuals. Assay: immunoSEQ multiplex PCR; the TCRdb copy retains only in-frame clones and omits some. The sample has fewer than 500,000 clones; over 60% are singletons. Sequencing used PBMCs. These TCRs come from a woman in her 40s in good health. Some clones in this sample may be carry-over from other donors' samples.

The chain employs TRBV6-1 and TRBJ2-1; D possibly corresponds to TRBD1 (5 bases). This CDR3 comprises 15 residues. V was shortened by 0 bases and J by 0 bases, with 6 bases between the two germline ends. Germline V gene lookup returns CDR1 MNHNS and CDR2 SASEGT. Here the CDR3 reads CASSEAQGSYNEQFF. As DNA, the CDR3 is TGTGCCAGCAGTGAAGCGCAGGGCTCCTACAATGAGCAGTTCTTC.

The chain uses TRBV4-2 and TRBJ2-7; a weak D match, TRBD2 (5 bases). Germline values: CDR1 LGHNA, CDR2 YNFKEQ. The V end was cut by 4 bases, the J end by 6 bases, with 16 bases between. This CDR3 comprises 14 residues. CDR3 sequence reads: CASSPGLETSEQYF. CDR3 coding DNA: TGTGCCAGCAGCCCTGGACTGGAAACGTCCGAGCAGTACTTC.

This clone has only one observation. V and J are TRBV4-2 and TRBJ2-1; D is undetermined. CDR1 is LGHNA, CDR2 YNFKEQ, per germline. V shed 4 bases and J shed 6 bases, with 7 bases lying between them. CDR3 length equals 12 residues. CDR3 in amino acids: CASSPDANEQFF. The CDR3 nucleotides are TGTGCCAGCAGCCCCGACGCCAATGAGCAGTTCTTC.

The V gene is TRBV4-2, the J gene TRBJ2-5; TRBD2 agrees at 14 bases. CDR3 size: 17 residues. From germline, CDR1 is LGHNA and CDR2 YNFKEQ. The J segment lost 3 bases and the V segment lost 4 bases, leaving 7 bases of the junction unmatched. The CDR3 loop reads CASSRIPGLAGEETQYF. CDR3 bases: TGTGCCAGCAGCCGCATCCCGGGACTAGCGGGAGAAGAGACCCAGTACTTC.

The chain couples TRBV29-1 to TRBJ2-7; 12 bases are shared with TRBD2. V was clipped by 7 bases and J by 4 bases; unmatched bases: 14. The CDR3 is 16 residues long. Germline CDR1 is SQVTM and CDR2 is ANQGSEA. The CDR3 is CSALSWTSGKGYEQYF. Here the CDR3 DNA reads TGCAGCGCCCTGAGCTGGACTAGCGGGAAGGGATACGAGCAGTACTTC.

J is TRBJ2-1 and V is TRBV10-3; 8 bases are shared with TRBD1. Germline assignment: CDR1 ENHRY and CDR2 SYGVKD. The CDR3 consists of 12 residues. J lost 6 bases, V lost 10 bases, and 5 bases had no gene match. The CDR3 spells CATGQGTNEQFF. The DNA for the CDR3 is TGTGCCACCGGACAGGGTACCAATGAGCAGTTCTTC.

The chain couples TRBV6-9 to TRBJ2-7, with 7 bases aligning to TRBD2. The CDR3 has 16 amino acids. The trim removed 10 bases at V and 3 bases at J, leaving 18 bases unmatched. The germline gives CDR1 MNHGY, CDR2 SVAAGI. CDR3 DNA: TGTGCCACCTACGGGACTACCATAGGGACCAGCTACGAGCAGTACTTC. It is translated as CATYGTTIGTSYEQYF.

This clone was detected only once. V gene TRBV6-5 combines with J gene TRBJ1-5; D possibly corresponds to TRBD1 (6 bases). This CDR3 contains 16 residues. V was trimmed by 4 bases and J by 4 bases, leaving 17 bases between them. CDR1 and CDR2 from the germline V gene are MNHEY and SVGAGI. CDR3 in amino acids: CASSSRQGTVNQPQHF. CDR3 sequence (DNA): TGTGCCAGCAGTTCTCGGCAGGGGACCGTAAATCAGCCCCAGCATTTT.

The chain links TRBV6-6 to TRBJ1-2, with a tentative D call TRBD1 (6 bases). The CDR3 has 12 residues. Germline CDR1 reads MNHNY; CDR2 reads SVGAGI (reference sequence). Trimming cost V 6 bases and J 8 bases, with 13 bases left between them. In DNA, the CDR3 is TGTGCCAGCAGCCCCGCAGGGGTCGGCTACACCTTC. This encodes CASSPAGVGYTF.

The chain joins TRBV30 to TRBJ2-7, with 7 nucleotides matching TRBD1. Trimming removed 2 bases from V and 6 bases from J; junction bases left unmatched: 4. The CDR3 covers 12 residues. Germline CDR1 is GTSNPN and CDR2 is SVGIG (reference sequence). The CDR3, as DNA: TGTGCCTGGAGTTCACAGGGGTTCGAGCAGTACTTC. It is translated as CAWSSQGFEQYF.

This sequence joins TRBV2 and TRBJ1-4; 7 bases align to TRBD1. V shed 5 bases and J 5 bases; nucleotides not matched to a gene: 5. The germline V gene has CDR1 SNHLY and CDR2 FYNNEI. The CDR3 loop spans 14 amino acids. The CDR3, as DNA: TGTGCCAGCAGTCCCGACAGGGCGAATGAAAAACTGTTTTTT. Its protein product is CASSPDRANEKLFF.

The chain carries TRBV4-1 and TRBJ1-2, with TRBD1 as a possible D gene (6 bases). The CDR3 loop spans 17 amino acids. From germline, CDR1 is MGHRA and CDR2 YSYEKL. V was shortened by 4 bases and J by 2 bases, with 20 bases between the two germline ends. The CDR3 protein is CASSREMGGARNYGYTF. The CDR3 DNA reads as TGCGCCAGCAGCCGTGAAATGGGGGGGGCAAGGAACTATGGCTACACCTTC.

The chain is built from TRBV19 and TRBJ1-5; D gene uncertain. CDR3 length equals 13 residues. Germline CDR1 LNHDA, CDR2 SQIVND (reference sequence). The V end was cut by 5 bases, the J end by 5 bases, with 10 bases between. This chain's CDR3 is CASSQTEDQPQHF. Written as DNA, the CDR3 is TGTGCCAGTAGTCAGACCGAGGATCAGCCCCAGCATTTT.

The rearrangement joins TRBV5-4 to TRBJ2-7; 7 nucleotides match TRBD1. From germline, CDR1 is SGHNT and CDR2 YYREEE (reference sequence). The CDR3 runs to 15 residues. V lost 4 bases and J lost 1; bases outside the gene matches: 8. Here the CDR3 DNA reads TGTGCCAGCAGCATCCGGGACAGTATGTCCTACGAGCAGTACTTC. Amino acid sequence: CASSIRDSMSYEQYF.

The rearrangement joins TRBV5-6 to TRBJ2-1, with 9 nucleotides matching TRBD2. The CDR3 is 16 residues long. V gave up 4 bases and J gave up 3 bases; unmatched junction bases: 8. CDR1 and CDR2 (germline): SGHDT, YYEEEE. CDR3 residues: CASSRVAGVYYNEQFF. The CDR3 DNA sequence: TGTGCCAGCAGCAGAGTAGCGGGGGTATACTACAATGAGCAGTTCTTC.

This clone was seen more than once but under ten times. This rearrangement joins TRBV5-6 to TRBJ1-3; 8 bases align to TRBD1. The CDR3 contains 15 residues. The germline gives CDR1 SGHDT, CDR2 YYEEEE. J lost 2 bases, V lost 3 bases, and 4 bases had no gene match. The CDR3 loop is CASSYDRGPGNTIYF. DNA of the CDR3: TGTGCCAGCAGCTACGACAGGGGACCTGGAAACACCATATATTTT.

This clone has ten or more counts. The chain joins TRBV27 to TRBJ2-7, with 7 bases identical to TRBD1. The germline gives CDR1 MNHEY, CDR2 SMNVEV (reference sequence). The V segment lost 5 bases and the J segment 2 bases; nucleotides outside the gene matches: 6. CDR3 length: 14 residues. The CDR3 nucleotides are TGTGCCAGCAGTAACCGGGACAGTCCCTACGAGCAGTACTTC. Its translation: CASSNRDSPYEQYF.

The chain joins TRBV5-5 to TRBJ2-5, with 7 bases that match TRBD2. J was trimmed by 5 bases and V by 0 bases; bases with no gene match: 7. Germline loops: CDR1 SGHKS, CDR2 YYEKEE (reference sequence). This CDR3 comprises 15 residues. The CDR3 nucleotides read TGTGCCAGCAGCTTGGTCGGGAGCGGGGCGGAGACCCAGTACTTC. Encoded protein: CASSLVGSGAETQYF.

The rearrangement uses TRBV28 and TRBJ1-2; the D gene is possibly TRBD1 (5 bases). CDR3 length: 14 amino acids. The V end lost 6 bases, the J end lost 5 bases, and 16 bases lay between the germline ends. Germline V gene data show CDR1 as MDHEN and CDR2 as SYDVKM. The CDR3 region is CASSLTFGGYGYTF. The CDR3 DNA reads TGTGCCAGCAGCCTTACTTTCGGGGGTTATGGCTACACCTTC.

The chain combines TRBV15 with TRBJ1-1, with D perhaps matching TRBD1 (5 bases). The CDR3 is 14 residues long. Trimming removed 3 bases from V and 4 bases from J, with 12 bases in between. Germline-derived CDR1 and CDR2 are LNHNV and YYDKDF (reference sequence). The CDR3 nucleotides read TGTGCCACCAGCAGGCTGGGGGGGGTCACTGAAGCTTTCTTT. Protein sequence: CATSRLGGVTEAFF.

The chain carries TRBV5-4 and TRBJ2-7; the D gene is possibly TRBD2 (6 bases). The length of the CDR3 is 14 residues. Germline V CDR1 and CDR2: SGHNT, YYREEE (reference sequence). Trimming stripped 3 bases from V and 3 bases from J, with 13 bases between. DNA of the CDR3: TGTGCCAGCAGCTCGACCCAGGGAGGCTACGAGCAGTACTTC. Protein product: CASSSTQGGYEQYF.

The rearrangement uses TRBV4-1 and TRBJ1-2, with D possibly TRBD1 on 5 matching bases. The CDR3 contains 17 residues. The germline gives CDR1 MGHRA, CDR2 YSYEKL. The germline V and J ends were trimmed by 2 bases and 2 bases, with 18 bases remaining between them. This chain's CDR3 is CASSQRQGPTLNYGYTF. The CDR3 nucleotides read TGCGCCAGCAGCCAACGGCAGGGCCCTACCCTGAACTATGGCTACACCTTC.

This chain joins TRBV27 and TRBJ1-1; D ambiguous. Germline V CDR1 and CDR2: MNHEY, SMNVEV (reference sequence). The V and J ends lost 4 bases and 1 base respectively, with 7 bases between them. CDR3 size: 13 residues. The CDR3 DNA sequence: TGTGCCAGCAGTTCCCGGGGGAACACTGAAGCTTTCTTT. Residues: CASSSRGNTEAFF.

The chain links TRBV5-4 to TRBJ2-5; D tentatively reads TRBD1 or TRBD2 (7 bases each). From germline, CDR1 is SGHNT and CDR2 YYREEE (reference sequence). The V and J ends lost 1 base and 5 bases respectively, with 9 bases between them. This CDR3 comprises 13 residues. The CDR3 DNA is TGTGCCAGCAGCTTGCAGGGGGGGGAGACCCAGTACTTC. Its translation: CASSLQGGETQYF. Based on the CDR3 plus reference TRBV5-4 and TRBJ2-5, the full variable domain is ETGVTQSPTHLIKTRGQQVTLRCSSQSGHNTVSWYQQALGQGPQFIFQYYREEENGRGNFPPRFSGLQFPNYSSELNVNALELDDSALYLCASSLQGGETQYFGPGTRLLVL.